The 16 T cell receptor beta chains below were found in one sample sequenced in a study of blood T cells in healthy people across ages. Together with a sample-barcoded 5' primer, a J-beta primer mix was included in a second PCR lasting roughly 6 to 12 cycles. From the 5' RACE reads, TCRdb called clonotypes with MiXCR, one entry per CDR3 protein. The repertoire has over 1,500,000 distinct CDR3 sequences, roughly 52% of them found once; the top ten carry less than 2.5%. Material for sequencing was blood. The source of these receptors is a woman aged 40 to 50 in good health.

The chain employs TRBV7-3 and TRBJ2-1, with 9 bases that match TRBD2. In germline, CDR1 is SGHTA, CDR2 FQGTGA. CDR3 length: 16 residues. After removal of 2 bases from V and 4 bases from J, the junction contained 6 bases not matched to a gene. CDR3 nucleotide sequence: TGTGCCAGCAGCTTAGCTAGCGGGATCGGATACAATGAGCAGTTCTTC. Its protein is CASSLASGIGYNEQFF. The variable domain in full, completed from reference TRBV7-3 and TRBJ2-1, reads GAGVSQTPSNKVTEKGKYVELRCDPISGHTALYWYRQSLGQGPEFLIYFQGTGAADDSGLPNDRFFAVRPEGSVSTLKIQRTERGDSAVYLCASSLASGIGYNEQFFGPGTRLTVL.

The chain carries TRBV25-1 and TRBJ1-6, with D unclear. Per the germline V gene, CDR1 is MGHDK and CDR2 is SYGVNS. V shed 10 bases and J shed 6 bases, with 7 bases lying between them. The CDR3 has 11 amino acids. For the CDR3, the DNA is TGTGCCACCGAAAGTAATTCACCCCTCCACTTT. Residues: CATESNSPLHF.

Note on this clonotype: Mismatch with germline at one junction end may stem from a read error. V gene TRBV4-1 combines with J gene TRBJ2-5, with 8 bases lining up with TRBD2. The CDR3 is 15 residues long. The germline gives CDR1 MGHRA, CDR2 YSYEKL. CDR3 residues: CATSQGRGVQETQYF. Written as DNA, the CDR3 is TGCGCCACCAGCCAAGGGCGGGGGGTCCAAGAGACCCAGTACTTC.

The V call is TRBV6-5, the J call TRBJ2-3; D remains unclear. CDR1 MNHEY and CDR2 SVGAGI come from the germline V gene. The CDR3 extends over 14 amino acids. Trimming removed 5 bases at V and 0 bases at J, with 9 bases between. The CDR3 region has the DNA TGTGCCAGCAGTGATAAAGCTAGCACAGATACGCAGTATTTT. The encoded protein is CASSDKASTDTQYF.

V usage is TRBV7-3 and J usage is TRBJ2-3; 11 bases are shared with TRBD2. Germline V gives CDR1 SGHTA, CDR2 FQGTGA. V lost 2 bases and J lost 1; bases outside the gene matches: 5. The CDR3 runs 17 residues. Here the CDR3 DNA reads TGTGCCAGCAGCTTATCGAAACTAGCGGGGGGCACAGATACGCAGTATTTT. Amino acids: CASSLSKLAGGTDTQYF. Together with reference TRBV7-3 and TRBJ2-3, the CDR3 gives the full variable domain: GAGVSQTPSNKVTEKGKYVELRCDPISGHTALYWYRQSLGQGPEFLIYFQGTGAADDSGLPNDRFFAVRPEGSVSTLKIQRTERGDSAVYLCASSLSKLAGGTDTQYFGPGTRLTVL.

This clonotype showed up just a few times. J is TRBJ2-3 and V is TRBV20-1, with no clear D. Trimming took 5 bases from V and 6 from J, leaving 9 bases between them. Germline loops: CDR1 DFQATT, CDR2 SNEGSKA (reference sequence). This CDR3 spans 11 amino acids. This CDR3 is CSAPPADTQYF. The CDR3 DNA follows: TGCAGTGCTCCGCCCGCGGATACGCAGTATTTT.

The chain recombines TRBV2 with TRBJ1-2, with 7 bases lining up with TRBD1. CDR3 size: 15 residues. Germline CDR1 reads SNHLY; CDR2 reads FYNNEI. Unmatched junction bases numbered 11, after V lost 9 bases and J lost 1 base. CDR3 sequence (DNA): TGTGCCAGTATGAAACTACCAGGGGGTAACTATGGCTACACCTTC. Its translation: CASMKLPGGNYGYTF.

This clonotype was recorded a few times. This chain links TRBV11-2 with TRBJ2-1; no definite D call. Trimming stripped 0 bases from V and 8 bases from J, with 14 bases between. CDR1 is SGHAT, CDR2 FQNNGV, per germline. The CDR3 sequence is 15 residues long. CDR3: CASSLDLRSLHEQFF. CDR3 nucleotides: TGTGCCAGCAGCTTAGATCTCCGCTCTTTACATGAGCAGTTCTTC.

This clonotype was observed once. The chain has TRBV7-8 and TRBJ2-6, with a possible D match to TRBD1 (6 bases). Trimming pared 0 bases from V and 2 bases from J, leaving 8 bases between. CDR3 length equals 16 residues. Germline V gene sequence: CDR1 SGHVS, CDR2 FQNEAQ. CDR3 region: CASSLARTAGANVLTF. As DNA, the CDR3 is TGTGCCAGCAGCTTAGCTAGGACAGCTGGGGCCAACGTCCTGACTTTC.

The chain couples TRBV4-2 to TRBJ2-3; 10 nucleotides align to TRBD1. J gave up 3 bases and V 3 bases, and 6 bases lay outside the gene matches. CDR1 is LGHNA, CDR2 YNFKEQ, per germline. This CDR3 region has 16 residues. The CDR3 here is CASSQTGGYRTDTQYF. The DNA for the CDR3 is TGTGCCAGCAGCCAGACAGGGGGCTACCGAACAGATACGCAGTATTTT.

This clonotype was recorded a few times. V gene TRBV6-2 or TRBV6-3 combines with J gene TRBJ2-1; 7 bases line up with TRBD2. Per germline, CDR1 MNHEY and CDR2 SVGEGT. The CDR3 runs 17 residues. With V trimmed by 0 bases and J by 8 bases, 13 bases remained unmatched. The CDR3: CASSYSPGAGTPDEQFF. CDR3 in DNA: TGTGCCAGCAGTTACTCTCCGGGAGCGGGGACGCCCGATGAGCAGTTCTTC.

The chain employs TRBV21-1 and TRBJ2-3; the table assigns TRBD2, which was not confirmed against the DNA. TRBV21-1 is marked as a pseudogene. This CDR3 has 14 amino acids. CDR3 residues: CASSTTSRADTQYF. In DNA form, the CDR3 reads TGTGCCAGCAGCACGACTAGCAGGGCCGATACGCAGTATTTT.

CDR3 sequence (DNA): TGTGCCAGCGGAATGCCGTACCAAGAGACCCAGTACTTC. Its translation is CASGMPYQETQYF. This rearrangement joins TRBV7-2 to TRBJ2-5; no reliable D call. CDR1 and CDR2 (germline): SGHTA, FQGNSA. CDR3 size: 13 residues. The V and J ends lost 8 bases and 0 bases respectively, with 10 bases between them.

This clonotype was counted once. The CDR3 DNA follows: TGTGCCAGCACCCAGGAGGTCGGACAGCCCCAGCATTTT. Its protein is CASTQEVGQPQHF. This chain uses TRBV12-3 or TRBV12-4 with TRBJ1-5; D unresolved. V was trimmed by 7 bases and J by 7 bases, leaving 14 bases between them. The CDR3 extends over 13 amino acids.

V and J are TRBV20-1 and TRBJ2-7; either TRBD1 or TRBD2 may supply D (5 bases each). Germline V gene data show CDR1 as DFQATT and CDR2 as SNEGSKA (reference sequence). Trimming pared 5 bases from V and 6 bases from J, leaving 20 bases between. The CDR3 length is 14 residues. The CDR3 loop reads CSAPIPAGTIEQYF. Written as DNA, the CDR3 is TGCAGTGCTCCTATCCCGGCAGGGACCATCGAGCAGTACTTC.

This clonotype was found a few times. This chain links TRBV9 with TRBJ2-5; D is possibly TRBD2 (6 bases). The length of the CDR3 is 15 residues. V lost 4 bases to trimming and J lost 3 bases, with 16 bases between them. CDR1 and CDR2 from the germline V gene are SGDLS and YYNGEE. The CDR3 DNA reads as TGTGCCAGCAGCACGATTGGGACTGTAAAAGAGACCCAGTACTTC. This sequence encodes CASSTIGTVKETQYF.